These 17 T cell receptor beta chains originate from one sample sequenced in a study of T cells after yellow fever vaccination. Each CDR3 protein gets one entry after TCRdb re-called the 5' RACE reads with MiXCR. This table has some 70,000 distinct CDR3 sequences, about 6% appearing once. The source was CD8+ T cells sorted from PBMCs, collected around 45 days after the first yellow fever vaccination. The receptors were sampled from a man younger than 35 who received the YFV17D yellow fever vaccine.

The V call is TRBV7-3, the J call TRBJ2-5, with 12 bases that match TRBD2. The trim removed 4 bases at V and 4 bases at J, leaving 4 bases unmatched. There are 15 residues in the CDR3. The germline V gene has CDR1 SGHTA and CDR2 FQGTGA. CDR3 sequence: CASSSSGGAGETQYF. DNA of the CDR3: TGTGCCAGCAGCTCTAGCGGGGGGGCGGGAGAGACCCAGTACTTC. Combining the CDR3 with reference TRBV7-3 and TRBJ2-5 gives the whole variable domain GAGVSQTPSNKVTEKGKYVELRCDPISGHTALYWYRQSLGQGPEFLIYFQGTGAADDSGLPNDRFFAVRPEGSVSTLKIQRTERGDSAVYLCASSSSGGAGETQYFGPGTRLLVL.

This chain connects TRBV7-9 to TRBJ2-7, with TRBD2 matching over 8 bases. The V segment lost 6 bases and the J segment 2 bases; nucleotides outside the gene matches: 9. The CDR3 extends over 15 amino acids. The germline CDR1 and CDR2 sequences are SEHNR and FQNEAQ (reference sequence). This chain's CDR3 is CASSPTTSVPYEQYF. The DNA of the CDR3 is TGTGCCAGCAGTCCTACGACTAGCGTACCCTACGAGCAGTACTTC.

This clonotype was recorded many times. CDR3 coding DNA: TGTGCCAGCAGCGGGATTACAGGAATACAATCCTACGAGCAGTACTTC. It specifies CASSGITGIQSYEQYF. The chain joins TRBV13 to TRBJ2-7; possibly TRBD1 for D (5 bases). The CDR3 runs 16 residues. V was shortened by 5 bases and J by 1 base, with 18 bases between the two germline ends. Germline CDR1 PRHDT, CDR2 FYEKMQ (reference sequence).

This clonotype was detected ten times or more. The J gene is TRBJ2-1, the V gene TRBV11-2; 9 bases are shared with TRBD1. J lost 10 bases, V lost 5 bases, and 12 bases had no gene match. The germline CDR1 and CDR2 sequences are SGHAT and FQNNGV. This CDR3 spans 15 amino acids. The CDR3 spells CASSSTGGYIGEQFF. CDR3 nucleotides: TGTGCCAGCAGCAGTACAGGGGGCTATATAGGGGAGCAGTTCTTC.

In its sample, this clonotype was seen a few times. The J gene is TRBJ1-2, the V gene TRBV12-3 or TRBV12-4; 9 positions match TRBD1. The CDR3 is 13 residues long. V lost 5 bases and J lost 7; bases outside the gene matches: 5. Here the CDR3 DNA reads TGTGCCAGCAGTGAACAGGGGGCAGGTGGCTACACCTTC. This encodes CASSEQGAGGYTF.

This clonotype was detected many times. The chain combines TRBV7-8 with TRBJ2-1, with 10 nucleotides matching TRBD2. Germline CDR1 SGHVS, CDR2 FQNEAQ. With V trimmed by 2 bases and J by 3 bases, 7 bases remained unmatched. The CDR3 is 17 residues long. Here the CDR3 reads CASSLRASGSYYNEQFF. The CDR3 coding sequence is TGTGCCAGCAGCTTACGGGCTAGCGGGAGCTACTACAATGAGCAGTTCTTC.

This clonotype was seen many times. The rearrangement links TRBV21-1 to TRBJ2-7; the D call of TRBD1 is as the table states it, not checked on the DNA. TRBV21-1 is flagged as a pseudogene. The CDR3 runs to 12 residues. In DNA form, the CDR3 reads TGTGCCAGCAGCAAGACAGGGAACGAGCAGTACGTC. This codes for CASSKTGNEQYV.

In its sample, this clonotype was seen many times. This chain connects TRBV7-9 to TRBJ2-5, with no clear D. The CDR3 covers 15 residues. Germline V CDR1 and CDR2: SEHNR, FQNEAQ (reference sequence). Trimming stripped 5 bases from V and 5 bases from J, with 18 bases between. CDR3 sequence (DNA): TGTGCCAGCAGCCCGAAGACGACCGAAAGGGAGACCCAGTACTTC. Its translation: CASSPKTTERETQYF.

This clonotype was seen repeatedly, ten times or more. Here the CDR3 reads CASSKDRGNSPLHF. The CDR3 coding sequence is TGTGCCAGCAGTAAGGACAGGGGGAATTCACCCCTCCACTTT. V gene TRBV28 combines with J gene TRBJ1-6; 10 nucleotides agree with TRBD1. The CDR3 covers 14 residues. The germline V gene encodes CDR1 MDHEN and CDR2 SYDVKM. Unmatched junction bases numbered 2, after V lost 5 bases and J lost 7 bases.

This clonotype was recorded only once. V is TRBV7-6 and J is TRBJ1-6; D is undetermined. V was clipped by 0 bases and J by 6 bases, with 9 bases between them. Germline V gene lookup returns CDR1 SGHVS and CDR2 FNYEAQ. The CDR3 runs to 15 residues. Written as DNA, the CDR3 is TGTGCCAGCAGCTTAGCGGGCAGGTTTAATTCACCCCTCCACTTT. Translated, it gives CASSLAGRFNSPLHF.

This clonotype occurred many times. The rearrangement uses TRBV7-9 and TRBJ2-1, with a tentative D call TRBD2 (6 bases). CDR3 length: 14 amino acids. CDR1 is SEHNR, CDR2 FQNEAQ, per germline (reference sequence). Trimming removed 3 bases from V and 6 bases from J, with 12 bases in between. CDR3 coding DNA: TGTGCCAGCAGCTTCCCCGGGAGCATCAATGAGCAGTTCTTC. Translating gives CASSFPGSINEQFF.

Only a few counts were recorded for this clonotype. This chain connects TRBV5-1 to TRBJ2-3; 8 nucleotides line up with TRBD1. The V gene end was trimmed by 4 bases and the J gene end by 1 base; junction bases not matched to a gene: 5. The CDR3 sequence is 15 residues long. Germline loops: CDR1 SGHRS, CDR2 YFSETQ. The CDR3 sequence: CASSPPTGGTDTQYF. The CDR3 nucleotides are TGCGCCAGCAGCCCCCCGACAGGGGGCACAGATACGCAGTATTTT.

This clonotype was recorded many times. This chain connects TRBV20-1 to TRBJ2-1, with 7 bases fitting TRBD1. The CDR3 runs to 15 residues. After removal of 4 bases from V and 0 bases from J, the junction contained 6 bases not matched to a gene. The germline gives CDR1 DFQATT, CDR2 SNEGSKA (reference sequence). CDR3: CSANRQGSSYNEQFF. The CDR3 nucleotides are TGCAGTGCTAACCGACAGGGAAGCTCCTACAATGAGCAGTTCTTC.

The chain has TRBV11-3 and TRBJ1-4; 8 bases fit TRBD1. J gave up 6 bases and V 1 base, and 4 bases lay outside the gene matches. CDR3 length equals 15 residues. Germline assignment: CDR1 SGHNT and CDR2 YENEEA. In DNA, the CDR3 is TGTGCCAGCAGCTTAGGACAGGGGAGTGATGAAAAACTGTTTTTT. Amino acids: CASSLGQGSDEKLFF.

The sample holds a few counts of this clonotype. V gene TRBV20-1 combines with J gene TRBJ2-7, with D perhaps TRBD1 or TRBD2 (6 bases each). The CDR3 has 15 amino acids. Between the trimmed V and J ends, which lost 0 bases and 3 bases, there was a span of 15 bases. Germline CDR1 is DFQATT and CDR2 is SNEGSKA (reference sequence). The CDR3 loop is CSARDGRTEIYEQYF. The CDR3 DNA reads TGCAGTGCTAGAGATGGGAGGACAGAGATCTACGAGCAGTACTTC.

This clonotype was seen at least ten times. Here the CDR3 DNA reads TGCAGCGTTGAAGGGGGACAGCTCTATGGCTACACCTTC. It translates to CSVEGGQLYGYTF. J is TRBJ1-2 and V is TRBV29-1, with TRBD1 matching 7 bases. The CDR3 has 13 amino acids. CDR1 and CDR2 (germline): SQVTM, ANQGSEA. The ends lost 1 base at V and 4 bases at J; junction bases unmatched: 3.

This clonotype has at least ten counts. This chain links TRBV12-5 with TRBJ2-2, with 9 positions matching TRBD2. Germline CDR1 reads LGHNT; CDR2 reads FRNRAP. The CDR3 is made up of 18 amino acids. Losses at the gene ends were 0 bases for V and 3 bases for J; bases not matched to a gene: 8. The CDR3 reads CASGLVYQRGDHTGELFF. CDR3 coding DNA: TGTGCTAGTGGTTTGGTCTACCAGCGGGGGGATCACACCGGGGAGCTGTTTTTT.